This T cell receptor beta chain is drawn from a study of shared T cell receptors in the human thymus (dated by TCRdb to the early 2020s). With regard to the full study: The study investigated the way shared, self-reactive T-cell receptor alpha chains are produced in the human thymus.

In the germline V gene, CDR1 corresponds to MNHNS and CDR2 to SASEGT. There are 13 amino acids in the CDR3, from cysteine to phenylalanine inclusive. Only CDR3 DNA remains: 39 bases, in frame from the first base. The V end loses 7 bases and the J end loses 7 bases, and a stretch of 14 bases separates them. Receptors were amplified or captured by the immunoSEQ multiplex PCR assay. This is the immuneACCESS table as TCRdb keeps it, with only in-frame sequences that have V and J called. A part of the clones is gone; compared with another copy, unresolved V genes explain less than half, and the rest is unexplained. The sample contains 600,000 or so clones, about 89% of them found a single time. The top ten clonotypes cover 0.0094% of the sample. On this clone: Its target antigen remains unknown. There are no base qualities to consult, and no much larger clone falls within one base.

The sample was also reused in another study, on human thymus T cells. The second study, in turn, reports: Immunologically healthy infants undergoing open corrective cardiac surgery for congenital heart defects in Finland were used as donors. Thymus tissue was obtained as surgical resects removed during corrective cardiac surgery. Biased V and J gene segment usage appeared to be present in both thymic and peripheral blood repertoires. Highly overlapping thymic TCR repertoires among unrelated individuals were reported in the related research. TCR alpha and beta repertoires from about 8 infant thymus samples and four related peripheral blood samples were characterized in the study. The infant donors were 7 to 244 days old, and the cohort included about 6 males and two females. Thymocytes were released mechanically from tissue and stored at -70 °C as pellets of roughly 9-32 million cells. A QIAsymphony instrument was used to extract genomic DNA from frozen cell pellets. The immunoSEQ multiplex PCR assay was used to amplify the TCRB and TCRAD loci from a standardized quantity of quality-controlled genomic DNA. Amplicons spanned the V(D)J region at a length sufficient to cover the CDR3 and identify V and J genes. Through the commercial immunoSEQ service, the amplicons were sequenced on an Illumina platform. Corrections for primer bias and sequencing errors followed previously described methods, while TCRAD and TCRB definitions were based on the IMGT database. Analysis of the repertoires was done with immunoSEQ Analyzer 3.0 and VDJTools and included basic statistics, V/J segment usage, diversity estimates, rarefaction and pairwise overlap. Diversity was estimated using the Chao1, ChaoE, Efron-Thisted, Shannon and inverse Simpson indices, and was also estimated on datasets down-sampled to the size of the smallest sample. Repertoire overlap was determined by strict matching of CDR3 nucleotide sequence, V gene and J gene, and Jaccard-based multidimensional scaling clustering was applied. On average, about 800,000 unique TCRB clonotypes were obtained from thymus samples, compared with 70,000 to 90,000 from blood samples.

The source material was thymocytes. The chain uses TRBV6-1 and TRBJ1-5, with no D gene named confidently. This TCR came from a boy in the first two years of life with a congenital heart defect. Donor details come from another sample of the same person, matched by shared clones. The CDR3 region has the sequence CASMMGPRQPQHF. The bases read TGTGCCAGCATGATGGGTCCTAGGCAGCCCCAGCATTTT.